Each of the 25 T cell receptor beta chains below was sequenced from the same sample in a study of cytomegalovirus exposure and HLA in healthy donors. The PCR had 60 Vbeta and 13 Jbeta primers. The protocol was immunoSEQ multiplex PCR, while the TCRdb copy is restricted to in-frame clones and leaves out a portion. The table for this sample gives some 70,000 clones. The sequenced sample consisted of PBMCs. The receptor source for this set is a female donor in good health and CMV-seropositive.

V usage is TRBV9 and J usage is TRBJ2-3, with 7 nucleotides matching TRBD1. Germline values: CDR1 SGDLS, CDR2 YYNGEE. This CDR3 contains 15 residues. The ends lost 3 bases at V and 3 bases at J; junction bases unmatched: 7. CDR3 nucleotide sequence: TGTGCCAGCAGCGGCCGGGACAGTGTAACAGATACGCAGTATTTT. Amino acid sequence: CASSGRDSVTDTQYF.

This chain joins TRBV6-1 and TRBJ1-2, with TRBD1 as a possible D gene (6 bases). Germline assignment: CDR1 MNHNS and CDR2 SASEGT. V was clipped by 0 bases and J by 8 bases, with 10 bases between them. This CDR3 has 13 residues. The CDR3, as DNA: TGTGCCAGCAGTGAAGCCCGCAGGGGAGGCTACACCTTC. This sequence encodes CASSEARRGGYTF.

This clone is classed as medium-sized by frequency. The chain combines TRBV4-1 with TRBJ1-1, with D possibly being TRBD1 (6 bases). The CDR3 is 17 residues long. Trimming removed 2 bases from V and 2 bases from J, with 18 bases in between. Germline loops: CDR1 MGHRA, CDR2 YSYEKL. CDR3 amino acids: CASSQNTGTGPNTEAFF. CDR3 sequence (DNA): TGCGCCAGCAGCCAAAATACAGGGACGGGACCCAACACTGAAGCTTTCTTT.

The chain has TRBV23-1 and TRBJ1-2, with D possibly matching TRBD1 (5 bases). TRBV23-1 is reported as an ORF; its role is uncertain. The CDR3 is 14 residues long. V gave up 0 bases and J gave up 7 bases, with 12 bases separating them. CDR3 protein: CASSQSWGESGYTF. DNA of the CDR3: TGCGCCAGCAGTCAATCTTGGGGGGAGAGTGGCTACACCTTC.

The chain carries TRBV5-1 and TRBJ2-5, with 8 nucleotides matching TRBD2. The V gene's germline CDR1 is SGHRS and CDR2 YFSETQ. The CDR3 is 17 residues long. With 0 bases clipped from V and 2 bases from J, the junction kept 9 bases outside the gene matches. The CDR3 sequence is CASSLVPGTSLQETQYF. The DNA for the CDR3 is TGCGCCAGCAGCTTGGTGCCCGGGACTAGTCTGCAAGAGACCCAGTACTTC. The whole variable domain, filled in from reference TRBV5-1 and TRBJ2-5, reads KAGVTQTPRYLIKTRGQQVTLSCSPISGHRSVSWYQQTPGQGLQFLFEYFSETQRNKGNFPGRFSGRQFSNSRSEMNVSTLELGDSALYLCASSLVPGTSLQETQYFGPGTRLLVL.

The chain uses TRBV7-8 and TRBJ2-7; 8 nucleotides line up with TRBD2. CDR1 is SGHVS and CDR2 is FQNEAQ in the germline V gene. V dropped 4 bases and J dropped 0; count of bases not matched to a gene: 2. The length of the CDR3 is 14 residues. CDR3 sequence (DNA): TGTGCCAGCAGCTCGAGCGGGAGCTCCTACGAGCAGTACTTC. It is translated as CASSSSGSSYEQYF.

The chain links TRBV6-5 to TRBJ1-2; 8 bases are shared with TRBD1. Germline V gene data show CDR1 as MNHEY and CDR2 as SVGAGI. With V trimmed by 3 bases and J by 6 bases, 9 bases remained unmatched. The CDR3 has 15 amino acids. CDR3 nucleotide sequence: TGTGCCAGCAGTTATGGGAACAGGGGGAGGGATGGCTACACCTTC. Translated: CASSYGNRGRDGYTF.

The rearrangement uses TRBV5-4 and TRBJ1-2; 9 nucleotides agree with TRBD1. The CDR3 is 15 residues long. The ends lost 3 bases at V and 5 bases at J; junction bases unmatched: 8. Germline assignment: CDR1 SGHNT and CDR2 YYREEE (reference sequence). In DNA form, the CDR3 reads TGTGCCAGCAGCTCCCGGGACAGGGCCCTTTATGGCTACACCTTC. This translates into CASSSRDRALYGYTF.

The V and J genes are TRBV28 and TRBJ2-7; weak D call: TRBD1 (5 bases). Trimming stripped 3 bases from V and 0 bases from J, with 15 bases between. The CDR3 runs 16 residues. Germline V lookup: CDR1 MDHEN, CDR2 SYDVKM. The CDR3: CASSFPLLTASYEQYF. CDR3 DNA sequence: TGTGCCAGCAGTTTCCCCCTTCTGACAGCCTCCTACGAGCAGTACTTC.

The V gene is TRBV6-1, the J gene TRBJ1-1; tentative D call: TRBD1 (6 bases). The CDR3 has 13 residues. Germline CDR1 reads MNHNS; CDR2 reads SASEGT. V gave up 10 bases and J gave up 1 base, with 13 bases separating them. CDR3 protein: CATQTGQNTEAFF. CDR3 coding DNA: TGTGCCACACAGACAGGACAGAACACTGAAGCTTTCTTT.

The chain couples TRBV5-1 to TRBJ2-3; a possible D gene is TRBD1 (6 bases). The germline V and J ends were trimmed by 3 bases and 9 bases, with 14 bases remaining between them. Germline CDR1 is SGHRS and CDR2 is YFSETQ. This CDR3 contains 13 residues. DNA for the CDR3: TGCGCCAGCAGCTCAGCTGACAGGAGCACGCAGTATTTT. This translates into CASSSADRSTQYF.

The CDR3 sequence is CASSEKRTSGRGSTDTQYF. In nucleotides, the CDR3 is TGTGCCAGCAGTGAAAAGAGGACTAGCGGGAGGGGAAGCACAGATACGCAGTATTTT. The rearrangement links TRBV6-1 to TRBJ2-3; 15 nucleotides match TRBD2. This CDR3 has 19 amino acids. CDR1 is MNHNS and CDR2 is SASEGT in the germline V gene. The V gene end was trimmed by 2 bases and the J gene end by 0 bases; junction bases not matched to a gene: 6.

This chain connects TRBV18 to TRBJ1-2; the match to TRBD1 covers 9 bases. The CDR3 runs to 15 residues. Germline assignment: CDR1 KGHSH and CDR2 LQKENI. Unmatched junction bases numbered 9, after V lost 3 bases and J lost 7 bases. The CDR3 is CASSPDMDRGVGYTF. As DNA, the CDR3 is TGTGCCAGCTCACCCGATATGGACAGGGGTGTTGGCTACACCTTC.

The chain combines TRBV30 with TRBJ1-1; no definite D call. The V and J ends lost 3 bases and 7 bases respectively, with 15 bases between them. CDR1 is GTSNPN and CDR2 is SVGIG in the germline V gene (reference sequence). The CDR3 covers 13 residues. CDR3: CAWRGTLKNEAFF. The CDR3 DNA sequence: TGTGCCTGGAGGGGCACCTTGAAAAATGAAGCTTTCTTT.

This sequence joins TRBV19 and TRBJ1-2; tentatively, D is TRBD1 (5 bases). The CDR3 is 16 residues long. V lost 3 bases and J 3 bases, leaving 17 bases between the germline ends. Germline CDR1 is LNHDA and CDR2 is SQIVND (reference sequence). CDR3 coding DNA: TGTGCCAGTAGTATCTTGCTCGTAGGGGCCCACTATGGCTACACCTTC. It yields the protein CASSILLVGAHYGYTF. Using reference TRBV19 and TRBJ1-2 for the parts outside the CDR3, the full variable domain is DGGITQSPKYLFRKEGQNVTLSCEQNLNHDAMYWYRQDPGQGLRLIYYSQIVNDFQKGDIAEGYSVSREKKESFPLTVTSAQKNPTAFYLCASSILLVGAHYGYTFGSGTRLTVV.

V gene TRBV4-3 combines with J gene TRBJ2-7, with 9 bases aligning to TRBD1. Germline CDR1 LGHNA, CDR2 YSLEER. The length of the CDR3 is 16 residues. Trimming cost V 2 bases and J 5 bases; bases outside gene matches: 10. The CDR3 protein is CASSQSGTGLENEQYF. CDR3 DNA sequence: TGCGCCAGCAGCCAATCCGGGACAGGGTTGGAAAACGAGCAGTACTTC.

The chain combines TRBV7-2 with TRBJ2-1; 8 positions match TRBD2. Germline values: CDR1 SGHTA, CDR2 FQGNSA. After removal of 0 bases from V and 3 bases from J, the junction contained 7 bases not matched to a gene. CDR3 length: 17 amino acids. CDR3 bases: TGTGCCAGCAGCTTAGCTTTTCCCGGGAGGGACTACAATGAGCAGTTCTTC. This encodes CASSLAFPGRDYNEQFF.

The rearrangement joins TRBV2 to TRBJ1-1; no clear D. The V end lost 7 bases, the J end lost 4 bases, and 16 bases lay between the germline ends. The V gene's germline CDR1 is SNHLY and CDR2 FYNNEI. This CDR3 contains 14 residues. CDR3 region: CASTETSASTEAFF. Here the CDR3 DNA reads TGTGCCAGCACGGAAACATCGGCTAGCACTGAAGCTTTCTTT. Full variable domain (missing parts from reference TRBV2 and TRBJ1-1): EPEVTQTPSHQVTQMGQEVILRCVPISNHLYFYWYRQILGQKVEFLVSFYNNEISEKSEIFDDQFSVERPDGSNFTLKIRSTKLEDSAMYFCASTETSASTEAFFGQGTRLTVV.

The chain carries TRBV29-1 and TRBJ2-2; TRBD1 is a possible D gene (5 bases). CDR3 size: 14 residues. V dropped 3 bases and J dropped 2 bases, with 10 bases sitting between them. Germline CDR1 and CDR2: SQVTM and ANQGSEA. The CDR3 loop reads CSVEGQFNTGELFF. The CDR3 nucleotides are TGCAGCGTTGAGGGGCAGTTTAACACCGGGGAGCTGTTTTTT.

The J gene is TRBJ2-3, the V gene TRBV7-2; D is possibly TRBD2 (6 bases). Germline V gene sequence: CDR1 SGHTA, CDR2 FQGNSA. This CDR3 is 12 amino acids long. Trimming took off 4 bases at V and 6 bases at J, with 8 bases between the two ends. The DNA of the CDR3 is TGTGCCAGCAGCTCCGCGGGGGATACGCAGTATTTT. Amino acid sequence: CASSSAGDTQYF.

The gene calls are TRBV5-1 and TRBJ2-2; 8 bases match TRBD2. Germline V gene sequence: CDR1 SGHRS, CDR2 YFSETQ. CDR3 length: 15 residues. With V trimmed by 3 bases and J by 2 bases, 3 bases remained unmatched. The chain's CDR3 is CASSSGGDNTGELFF. The CDR3 DNA reads as TGCGCCAGCAGCTCCGGGGGGGATAACACCGGGGAGCTGTTTTTT.

The gene calls are TRBV6-5 and TRBJ2-1, with D unclear. CDR1 MNHEY and CDR2 SVGAGI come from the germline V gene. The CDR3 is made up of 13 amino acids. V was trimmed by 2 bases and J by 5 bases, leaving 7 bases between them. The CDR3 loop reads CASSYGPDNEQFF. The CDR3 nucleotides read TGTGCCAGCAGTTACGGCCCTGACAATGAGCAGTTCTTC.

This chain links TRBV30 with TRBJ2-5, with TRBD2 as a possible D gene (5 bases). This CDR3 is 11 amino acids long. CDR1 and CDR2 (germline): GTSNPN, SVGIG (reference sequence). Trimming cost V 0 bases and J 9 bases, with 8 bases left between them. The CDR3 DNA sequence: TGTGCCTGGAGTGTATCCGGGGCCCAGTACTTC. Translated, it gives CAWSVSGAQYF.

V gene TRBV7-6 combines with J gene TRBJ2-2, with TRBD2 matching over 8 bases. The V gene end was trimmed by 6 bases and the J gene end by 5 bases; junction bases not matched to a gene: 5. Germline CDR1 SGHVS, CDR2 FNYEAQ. The CDR3 totals 14 residues. Here the CDR3 DNA reads TGTGCCAGCAGTACGGGAGGGCAGACCGGGGAGCTGTTTTTT. It encodes CASSTGGQTGELFF.

The J gene is TRBJ1-1, the V gene TRBV13, with 7 positions matching TRBD1. The germline gives CDR1 PRHDT, CDR2 FYEKMQ (reference sequence). V was pared by 5 bases and J by 5 bases, with 8 bases of the junction left unmatched. The CDR3 has 14 amino acids. The CDR3 loop is CASSLTGVGTEAFF. CDR3 DNA: TGTGCCAGCAGCCTTACAGGGGTTGGGACTGAAGCTTTCTTT.